The 26 T cell receptor beta chains presented below share a single source sample, sequenced in a study of T cells in Graves' hyperthyroidism and ophthalmopathy. RNA transcripts were the template for amplifying TCR beta CDR3 regions. Carried out on the TCR CDR3, a first-round RT-PCR used the HTBI primer set. TCRdb fed the multiplex PCR reads into MiXCR, producing one record per CDR3 protein. The sample records around 520,000 distinct CDR3 sequences, 14% being singletons. Sample: blood. The receptor source for this set is a woman aged 35 to 49 with Graves' hyperthyroidism.

This clonotype was recorded a few times. The genes are TRBV29-1 and TRBJ2-1, with 11 bases fitting TRBD2. In germline, CDR1 is SQVTM, CDR2 ANQGSEA. Trimming took 4 bases from V and 7 from J; bases not matched to a gene: 9. The CDR3 is 15 residues long. This chain's CDR3 is CSVGLAGGGGNEQFF. CDR3 nucleotides: TGCAGCGTTGGGCTAGCGGGAGGAGGTGGAAATGAGCAGTTCTTC.

This clonotype turned up a few times. The V call is TRBV6-1, the J call TRBJ2-1; 10 nucleotides agree with TRBD2. V shed 6 bases and J 6 bases; nucleotides not matched to a gene: 8. The CDR3 runs to 15 residues. Germline V gene sequence: CDR1 MNHNS, CDR2 SASEGT. The CDR3 here is CASRGAGGSVNEQFF. DNA for the CDR3: TGTGCCAGCAGAGGAGCGGGAGGGAGTGTCAATGAGCAGTTCTTC.

The chain employs TRBV10-3 and TRBJ1-5; D is uncertain. Trimming stripped 8 bases from V and 1 base from J, with 9 bases between. Germline lookup yields CDR1 ENHRY and CDR2 SYGVKD. The CDR3 loop spans 13 amino acids. The DNA for the CDR3 is TGTGCCATCTCCCGGGAAAGCAATCAGCCCCAGCATTTT. Its protein product is CAISRESNQPQHF.

This clonotype occurred a few times. CDR3 loop: CASSSLEGASREQYF. For the CDR3, the DNA is TGCGCCAGCAGCTCCCTAGAGGGGGCCTCCCGGGAGCAGTACTTC. This chain uses TRBV4-1 with TRBJ2-7, with 7 bases that match TRBD1. V shed 5 bases and J 7 bases; nucleotides not matched to a gene: 14. CDR1 is MGHRA and CDR2 is YSYEKL in the germline V gene. The CDR3 has 15 residues.

The V gene is TRBV30, the J gene TRBJ1-4; TRBD1 matches at 7 bases. CDR3 size: 12 residues. The J segment lost 15 bases and the V segment lost 1 base, leaving 8 bases of the junction unmatched. Germline V gene lookup returns CDR1 GTSNPN and CDR2 SVGIG (reference sequence). For the CDR3, the DNA is TGTGCCTGGAGTGGACAGGGAGGCTATGTGTTTTTT. Its protein is CAWSGQGGYVFF.

This clonotype was seen many times. This chain links TRBV18 with TRBJ2-7, with D perhaps assigned TRBD1 or TRBD2 (6 bases each). The V end was cut by 5 bases, the J end by 4 bases, with 12 bases between. The germline CDR1 and CDR2 sequences are KGHSH and LQKENI. This CDR3 comprises 13 residues. The CDR3 region is CASSTGTQYEQYF. In nucleotides, the CDR3 is TGTGCCAGCTCAACAGGGACTCAATACGAGCAGTACTTC.

This clonotype was picked up many times. V usage is TRBV6-1 and J usage is TRBJ2-3; 7 nucleotides align to TRBD2. The junction had 4 bases not matched to a gene; V was cut back by 4 bases and J by 0 bases. Germline-derived CDR1 and CDR2 are MNHNS and SASEGT. The CDR3 covers 15 residues. The CDR3 region has the DNA TGTGCCAGCAGTGTACCGGGACTAAGCACAGATACGCAGTATTTT. This encodes CASSVPGLSTDTQYF.

This clonotype was seen more than once but under ten times. CDR3 DNA: TGTGCCAGCAGCGTAGCTACGGGCGGGAACTATGGCTACACCTTC. Its translation: CASSVATGGNYGYTF. The rearrangement joins TRBV9 to TRBJ1-2; D is unresolved. The V gene's germline CDR1 is SGDLS and CDR2 YYNGEE. V was pared by 0 bases and J by 2 bases, with 11 bases between. The CDR3 contains 15 residues.

This clonotype has at least ten counts. The chain joins TRBV10-1 to TRBJ2-3; possibly TRBD1 for D (6 bases). Trimming stripped 0 bases from V and 6 bases from J, with 13 bases between. The germline CDR1 and CDR2 sequences are WNHNN and SYGVQD (reference sequence). The CDR3 totals 15 residues. The CDR3 DNA follows: TGCGCCAGCAGTGAGTCCGGACAGAAAAGGGATACGCAGTATTTT. Its translation: CASSESGQKRDTQYF.

The V call is TRBV20-1, the J call TRBJ2-1; 10 bases map to TRBD2. The germline V gene encodes CDR1 DFQATT and CDR2 SNEGSKA (reference sequence). J was trimmed by 2 bases and V by 7 bases; bases with no gene match: 20. The CDR3 totals 19 residues. The CDR3 nucleotides are TGCAGTGTTCGAGGCCCCGGGACTAGCGCATGGACTACCTACAATGAGCAGTTCTTC. Its protein is CSVRGPGTSAWTTYNEQFF.

The chain recombines TRBV29-1 with TRBJ2-5; no definite D call. The V gene's germline CDR1 is SQVTM and CDR2 ANQGSEA. Trimming cost V 2 bases and J 4 bases, with 14 bases left between them. The CDR3 runs 14 residues. The CDR3 DNA follows: TGCAGCGTTGAAAGATCGTCGGGCAGAGAGACCCAGTACTTC. This translates into CSVERSSGRETQYF.

To note about this clonotype: This may be a read error: a much more frequent sequence differs by one nucleotide. Given the absence of the conserved phenylalanine or tryptophan at the CDR3 end, a read error is likely. This chain uses TRBV12-3 or TRBV12-4 with TRBJ2-2; D is perhaps TRBD2 (6 bases). The CDR3 has 13 residues. V dropped 6 bases and J dropped 5 bases, with 10 bases sitting between them. CDR3 in DNA: TGTGCCAGCAGGACTAGAATTACCGGGGAGCTGTTTTCT. It translates to CASRTRITGELFS.

The chain recombines TRBV5-5 with TRBJ2-5; 10 bases line up with TRBD1. CDR1 SGHKS and CDR2 YYEKEE come from the germline V gene (reference sequence). This CDR3 comprises 15 residues. V lost 3 bases and J lost 1; bases outside the gene matches: 3. The CDR3 coding sequence is TGTGCCAGCAGCTCCGGGACAGGGGCCCAAGAGACCCAGTACTTC. Translating it yields CASSSGTGAQETQYF.

This clonotype was detected many times. V usage is TRBV3-1 and J usage is TRBJ1-5; perhaps TRBD1 as D (5 bases). CDR1 and CDR2 (germline): LGHDT, YNNKEL (reference sequence). This CDR3 comprises 16 residues. The ends were cut back, 0 bases at V and 9 bases at J, with 18 bases in the middle. The CDR3 region is CASSQDRGGAIGPQHF. CDR3 nucleotide sequence: TGTGCCAGCAGCCAAGATCGGGGAGGGGCTATCGGGCCCCAGCATTTT.

The V gene is TRBV25-1, the J gene TRBJ2-3; D call uncertain. The CDR3 length is 12 residues. V lost 8 bases and J lost 1, with 7 bases in between. Germline CDR1 reads MGHDK; CDR2 reads SYGVNS. The CDR3 spells CASSICTDTQYF. In DNA form, the CDR3 reads TGTGCCAGCTCCATTTGCACAGATACGCAGTATTTT. Using reference TRBV25-1 and TRBJ2-3 for the parts outside the CDR3, the full variable domain is EADIYQTPRYLVIGTGKKITLECSQTMGHDKMYWYQQDPGMELHLIHYSYGVNSTEKGDLSSESTVSRIRTEHFPLTLESARPSHTSQYLCASSICTDTQYFGPGTRLTVL.

This clonotype was observed a few times. The gene calls are TRBV7-3 and TRBJ1-3, with TRBD1 matching 8 bases. Germline-derived CDR1 and CDR2 are SGHTA and FQGTGA. V lost 5 bases to trimming and J lost 0 bases; unmatched junction nucleotides: 3. This CDR3 has 15 amino acids. The CDR3 protein is CASSDRGGSGNTIYF. CDR3 DNA sequence: TGTGCCAGCAGCGACAGGGGCGGCTCTGGAAACACCATATATTTT.

The chain joins TRBV2 to TRBJ2-7; 7 bases align to TRBD2. V lost 3 bases to trimming and J lost 2 bases; unmatched junction nucleotides: 7. Germline values: CDR1 SNHLY, CDR2 FYNNEI. The CDR3 sequence is 15 residues long. The CDR3 protein is CASSDPLAVTYEQYF. The CDR3 DNA reads as TGTGCCAGCAGTGACCCGCTAGCGGTTACCTACGAGCAGTACTTC.

This clonotype turned up a few times. This chain links TRBV6-1 with TRBJ2-5, with 10 bases aligning to TRBD2. This CDR3 has 15 residues. CDR1 is MNHNS and CDR2 is SASEGT in the germline V gene. The junction had 6 bases not matched to a gene; V was cut back by 6 bases and J by 2 bases. CDR3 amino acids: CASRGPGLAQETQYF. CDR3 in DNA: TGTGCCAGCAGGGGACCGGGACTAGCGCAAGAGACCCAGTACTTC.

This clonotype was detected once. This chain uses TRBV13 with TRBJ2-7; 7 nucleotides align to TRBD1. Germline V lookup: CDR1 PRHDT, CDR2 FYEKMQ (reference sequence). The ends lost 4 bases at V and 9 bases at J; junction bases unmatched: 9. The CDR3 is made up of 13 amino acids. The CDR3 region is CASSSTDRDGQYF. CDR3 nucleotides: TGTGCCAGCAGCTCCACTGACAGGGACGGGCAGTACTTC.

This clonotype showed up many times. V and J are TRBV20-1 and TRBJ2-1; 13 bases match TRBD2. V trimming: 3 bases; J trimming: 5 bases; junction bases outside the gene matches: 4. The CDR3 is 15 amino acids. Per germline, CDR1 DFQATT and CDR2 SNEGSKA (reference sequence). The CDR3 is CSASELAGGDNEQFF. The CDR3 bases are TGCAGTGCTAGCGAACTAGCGGGAGGGGACAATGAGCAGTTCTTC.

This chain links TRBV20-1 with TRBJ1-5; D remains unclear. Per the germline V gene, CDR1 is DFQATT and CDR2 is SNEGSKA (reference sequence). The CDR3 loop spans 9 amino acids. Deletions cut 5 bases from V and 6 bases from J, with 2 bases between. The CDR3 DNA is TGCAGTGCTGGTCAGCCCCAGCATTTT. This gives the protein CSAGQPQHF.

This clonotype was observed a handful of times. This chain links TRBV24-1 with TRBJ2-7; 9 bases are shared with TRBD1. CDR1 and CDR2 from the germline V gene are KGHDR and SFDVKD. This CDR3 contains 16 residues. Trimming took 4 bases from V and 0 from J; bases not matched to a gene: 6. The DNA for the CDR3 is TGTGCCACCAGTGACCGGACAGGGGAAGGCTCCTACGAGCAGTACTTC. It translates to CATSDRTGEGSYEQYF.

This clonotype was seen repeatedly, ten times or more. The V gene is TRBV28, the J gene TRBJ2-7, with 7 bases lining up with TRBD1. After removal of 8 bases from V and 1 base from J, the junction contained 2 bases not matched to a gene. The length of the CDR3 is 12 residues. Per germline, CDR1 MDHEN and CDR2 SYDVKM. The CDR3 protein is CASLGQSYEQYF. As DNA, the CDR3 is TGTGCCAGCCTGGGACAGTCCTACGAGCAGTACTTC.

This clonotype was recorded many times. The chain has TRBV2 and TRBJ2-4; D gene ambiguous. This CDR3 has 13 amino acids. Trimming stripped 0 bases from V and 6 bases from J, with 6 bases between. Germline assignment: CDR1 SNHLY and CDR2 FYNNEI. The CDR3 DNA reads TGTGCCAGCAGTGAAGCGCGTGCAAACATTCAGTACTTC. Residues: CASSEARANIQYF.

This clonotype was counted a few times. A much larger clone differs by one base, so this may be a read error. This chain uses TRBV28 with TRBJ2-7; possibly TRBD2 for D (5 bases). Between the trimmed V and J ends, which lost 5 bases and 3 bases, there was a span of 14 bases. This CDR3 spans 14 amino acids. In germline, CDR1 is MDHEN, CDR2 SYDVKM. The CDR3 region has the DNA TGTGCCAGCAGTCCGAGGGCTAGCATCTACGAGCAGTACTTC. This translates into CASSPRASIYEQYF.

There are many counts of this clonotype. The chain links TRBV28 to TRBJ1-2; D is ambiguous. Germline-derived CDR1 and CDR2 are MDHEN and SYDVKM. This CDR3 is built from 16 residues. The V end lost 6 bases, the J end lost 0 bases, and 17 bases lay between the germline ends. The CDR3 sequence: CASSVGSLRANYGYTF. DNA for the CDR3: TGTGCCAGCAGCGTCGGGTCTCTGCGGGCTAACTATGGCTACACCTTC.